Given below is one T cell receptor beta chain in context. Its antigen is currently unknown. Peptide-pool stimulation followed by sequencing identified expanded antigen-specific CD4+ clonotypes in the ViraFEST assay. Culturing for more than eight days preceded CD4+ T cell isolation. BNT162b2 vaccine or mRNA-1273 vaccine was given to participants in two doses. PBMC were cultured at some 2.1 million per well with around 9.2 IU/ml IL-2 and about 9.4 ug/ml peptides. It was on days 3 and 7 that half the medium was replaced with IL-2 medium. The ends lost 3 bases at V and 3 bases at J; junction bases unmatched: 4. Germline CDR1 SGHVS, CDR2 FNYEAQ. CDR3 size: 15 residues. The data are from a study of vaccination effects on CD4 cells after COVID-19. Whole-study findings and limits: By a late point after vaccination, infection- and vaccine-induced clones had shrunk markedly through clonal contraction.

The assay was immunoSEQ multiplex PCR, and TCRdb's table has in-frame clones only and misses some. The table includes around 32,000 clones, approximately 72% detected once. Sample: CD4+ T cells from PBMCs cultured with HCoV-229E spike peptides, taken after COVID-19 vaccination. The chain carries TRBV7-6 and TRBJ1-5, with TRBD1 identical over 8 bases. This sequence was found in a human donor who received a COVID-19 vaccine. CDR3 sequence reads: CASSFDRGPNQPQHF. The CDR3 DNA reads as TGTGCCAGCAGCTTCGACAGGGGACCCAATCAGCCCCAGCATTTT.